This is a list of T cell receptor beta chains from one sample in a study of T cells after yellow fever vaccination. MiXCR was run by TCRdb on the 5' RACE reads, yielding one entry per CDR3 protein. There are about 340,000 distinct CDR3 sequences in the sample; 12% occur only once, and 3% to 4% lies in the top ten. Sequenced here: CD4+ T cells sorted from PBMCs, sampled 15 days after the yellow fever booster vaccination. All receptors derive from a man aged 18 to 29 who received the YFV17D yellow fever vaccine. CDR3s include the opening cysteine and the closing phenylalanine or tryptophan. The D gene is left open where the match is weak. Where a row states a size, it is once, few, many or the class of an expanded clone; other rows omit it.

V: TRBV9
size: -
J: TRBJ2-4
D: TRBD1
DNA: TGTGCCAGCAGCGTAGACACAGGGGGCGTCCAAAACATTCAGTACTTC
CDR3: CASSVDTGGVQNIQYF

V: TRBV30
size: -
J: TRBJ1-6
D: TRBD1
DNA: TGTGCCTGGAGTGATGGAGACAGGGCGGCAAATTCACCCCTCCACTTT
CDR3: CAWSDGDRAANSPLHF

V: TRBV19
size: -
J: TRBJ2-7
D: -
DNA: TGTGCCAGTAGTCCCGCGGATATACTTGGGGGCTACGAGCAGTACTTC
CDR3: CASSPADILGGYEQYF

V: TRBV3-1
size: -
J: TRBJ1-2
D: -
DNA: TGTGCCAGCAGCCGCGAACAGGAAAGGGGCTACACCTTC
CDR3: CASSREQERGYTF

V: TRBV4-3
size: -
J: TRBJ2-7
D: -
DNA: TGCGCCAGCAGCCAAGGCCAGGGAATCTCCTACGAGCAGTACTTC
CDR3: CASSQGQGISYEQYF

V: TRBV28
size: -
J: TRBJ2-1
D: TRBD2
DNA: TGTGCCAGCAGTTTTCGGCGGGGGGGTGGTAAGTTCTTC
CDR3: CASSFRRGGGKFF

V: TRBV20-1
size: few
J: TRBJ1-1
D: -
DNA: TGCAGTGCTAGAGATGGTATGCAAAACACTGAAGCTTTCTTT
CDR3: CSARDGMQNTEAFF

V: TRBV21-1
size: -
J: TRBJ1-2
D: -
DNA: TGTGCCAGCAACGTAAGGACCTATGGCTACACCTTC
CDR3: CASNVRTYGYTF

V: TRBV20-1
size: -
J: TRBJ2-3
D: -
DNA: TGCAGTGCCCGAGGGGCGGGGCGAACAGATACGCAGTATTTT
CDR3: CSARGAGRTDTQYF

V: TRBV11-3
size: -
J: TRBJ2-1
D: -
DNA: TGTGCCAGCAGCTTAGGTCAGCCGGGGGATGAGCAGTTCTTC
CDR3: CASSLGQPGDEQFF

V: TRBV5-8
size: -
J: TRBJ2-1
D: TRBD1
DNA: TGTGCCAGCAGCTTGGTGCAGGGGACAGGCCTCTTC
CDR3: CASSLVQGTGLF

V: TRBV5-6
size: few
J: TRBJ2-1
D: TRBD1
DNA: TGTGCCAGCAGCATTCGGGACAGGGGAGGGCATGAGCAGTTCTTC
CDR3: CASSIRDRGGHEQFF

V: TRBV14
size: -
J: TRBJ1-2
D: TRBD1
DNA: TGTGCCAGCAGCCAAGATGGAAACAGGGGGCGTTATGGCTACACCTTC
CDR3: CASSQDGNRGRYGYTF

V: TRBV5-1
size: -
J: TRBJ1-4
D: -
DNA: TGCGCCAGCAGCTTCGTCGGGGGTGGCGGGGAAAAACTGTTTTTT
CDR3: CASSFVGGGGEKLFF

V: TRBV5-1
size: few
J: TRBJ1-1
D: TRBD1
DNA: TGCGCCAGCAGCGATTCCGGGGGACAGGGGAACACTGAAGCTTTCTTT
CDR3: CASSDSGGQGNTEAFF

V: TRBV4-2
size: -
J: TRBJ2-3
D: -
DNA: TGTGCCAGCAGCCAGACCGGGACTCTCACAGATACGCAGTATTTT
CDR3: CASSQTGTLTDTQYF

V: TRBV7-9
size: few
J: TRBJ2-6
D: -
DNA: TGTGCCAGCAGCTTCTACAGAGCCGGGGCCAACGTCCTGACTTTC
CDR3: CASSFYRAGANVLTF

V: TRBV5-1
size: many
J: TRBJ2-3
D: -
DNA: TGCGCCAGCCAGGGGGGTCCCCCCACAGATACGCAGTATTTT
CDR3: CASQGGPPTDTQYF

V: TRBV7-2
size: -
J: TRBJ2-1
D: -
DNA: TGTGCCAGCAGCTTGGGGGATTGGAGTCGCAATGAGCAGTTCTTC
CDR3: CASSLGDWSRNEQFF

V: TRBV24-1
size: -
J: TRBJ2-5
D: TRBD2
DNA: TGTGCCACCAGTGATTCGACTAGCGGGGGCCAAGAGACCCAGTACTTC
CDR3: CATSDSTSGGQETQYF

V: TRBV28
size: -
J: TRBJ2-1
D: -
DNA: TGTGCCAGCACAAGCGGTTATTACAATGAGCAGTTCTTC
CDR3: CASTSGYYNEQFF

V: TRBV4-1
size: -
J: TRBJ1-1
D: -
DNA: TGCGCCAGCAGCCAAGAGAGAAGCCAGGTTGGGCGTGTTGTAGTGGCTTTCTTT
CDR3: CASSQERSQVGRVVVAFF

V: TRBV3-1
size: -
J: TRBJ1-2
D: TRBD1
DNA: TGTGCCAGCAGTACAACAGGGGCCCATGGCTACACCTTC
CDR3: CASSTTGAHGYTF

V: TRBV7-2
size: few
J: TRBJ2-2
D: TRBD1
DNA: TGTGCCAGCAGCCCCCAGGGGGCGACCGCCGGGGAGCTGTTTTTT
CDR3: CASSPQGATAGELFF

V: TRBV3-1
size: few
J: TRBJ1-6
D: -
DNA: TGTGCCAGCAGCCGTAGTGAAGCTAGTAATTCACCCCTCCACTTT
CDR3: CASSRSEASNSPLHF

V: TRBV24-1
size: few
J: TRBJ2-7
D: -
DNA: TGTGCCACCAGCGGCGGCTACGAGCAGTACTTC
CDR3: CATSGGYEQYF

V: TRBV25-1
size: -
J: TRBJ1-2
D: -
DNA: TGTGCCAGCAGTGAACGGGTTGAGGGCTACACCTTC
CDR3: CASSERVEGYTF

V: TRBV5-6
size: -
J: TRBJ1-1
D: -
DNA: TGTGCCAGCAGCTTTTCCCCGCTGCCTCGTAAGTGGACTGAAGCTTTCTTT
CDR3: CASSFSPLPRKWTEAFF

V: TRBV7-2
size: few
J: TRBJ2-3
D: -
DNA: TGTGCCAGCAGCTCCAATTCGGGTTCTACAGATACGCAGTATTTT
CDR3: CASSSNSGSTDTQYF

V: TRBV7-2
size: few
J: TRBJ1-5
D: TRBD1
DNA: TGTGCCAGCAGCATACCAGGGGGGGGTCAGCCCCAGCATTTT
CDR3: CASSIPGGGQPQHF

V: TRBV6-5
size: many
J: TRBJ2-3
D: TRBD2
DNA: TGTGCCAGCAGTAGACTAGCGGGGGGCACAGATACGCAGTATTTT
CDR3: CASSRLAGGTDTQYF

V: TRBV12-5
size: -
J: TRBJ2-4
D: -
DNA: TGTGCTAGTGGTTTGGTACGAGGTCCCCTAGCCAAAAACATTCAGTACTTC
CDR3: CASGLVRGPLAKNIQYF

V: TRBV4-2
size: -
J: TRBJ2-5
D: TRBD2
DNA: TGTGCCAGCAGCCAAGACGTGCGGGGGGCCGGGGGGGAGACCCAGTACTTC
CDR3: CASSQDVRGAGGETQYF

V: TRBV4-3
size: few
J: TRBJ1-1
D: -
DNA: TGCGCCAGCAGCCAAGATGGGAGGGGGGACACTGAAGCTTTCTTT
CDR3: CASSQDGRGDTEAFF

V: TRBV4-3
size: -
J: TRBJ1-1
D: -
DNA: TGCGCCAGCAGCCAAGATTTAGCCAGGGTCGACACTGAAGCTTTCTTT
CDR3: CASSQDLARVDTEAFF

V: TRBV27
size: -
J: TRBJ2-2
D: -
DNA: TGTGCCAGCACTTTCGGGGTCACCGGGGAGCTGTTTTTT
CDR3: CASTFGVTGELFF

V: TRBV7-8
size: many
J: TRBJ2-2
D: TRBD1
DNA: TGTGCCAGCAGCTTAATGGGACAGACCCGAGGGGAGCTGTTTTTT
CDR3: CASSLMGQTRGELFF

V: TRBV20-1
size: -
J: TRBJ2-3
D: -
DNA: TGCAGTGCTACCTCTAGGACCGGGATAACAGATACGCAGTATTTT
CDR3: CSATSRTGITDTQYF

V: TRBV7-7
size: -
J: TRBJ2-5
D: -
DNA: TGTGCTAGCAGCCTCGCCGGGACTCCCGAAGAGACCCAGTACTTC
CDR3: CASSLAGTPEETQYF

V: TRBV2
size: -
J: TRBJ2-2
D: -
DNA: TGTGCCAGCAGTGAAGGGGTTATCGACACCGGGGAGCTGTTTTTT
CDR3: CASSEGVIDTGELFF

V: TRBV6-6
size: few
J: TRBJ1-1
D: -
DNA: TGTGCCAGCAGTTATGTAATGACGAACACTGAAGCTTTCTTT
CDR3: CASSYVMTNTEAFF

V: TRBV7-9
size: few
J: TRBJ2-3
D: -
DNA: TGTGCCAGCAGCTTACGTTCGACCCCAGATACGCAGTATTTT
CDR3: CASSLRSTPDTQYF

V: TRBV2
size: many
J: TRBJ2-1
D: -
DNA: TGTGCCAGCAGTGAGTCGGGCGGTGAGCAGTTCTTC
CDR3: CASSESGGEQFF

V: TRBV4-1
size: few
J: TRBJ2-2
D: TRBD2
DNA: TGCGCCAGCAGCCCATCTAGCGGGGGGGCGTACACCGGGGAGCTGTTTTTT
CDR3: CASSPSSGGAYTGELFF

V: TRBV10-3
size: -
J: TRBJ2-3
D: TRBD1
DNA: TGTGCCATCAGCCGGACAGGGGACACAGATACGCAGTATTTT
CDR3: CAISRTGDTDTQYF

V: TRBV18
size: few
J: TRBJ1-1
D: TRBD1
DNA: TGTGCCAGCTCACCCCGGACAGGGGGGGGGAACACTGAAGCTTTCTTT
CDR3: CASSPRTGGGNTEAFF

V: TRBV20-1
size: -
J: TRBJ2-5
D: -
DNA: TGCAGTGCTAGCCGCAGGGGACGACAAGAGACCCAGTACTTC
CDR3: CSASRRGRQETQYF

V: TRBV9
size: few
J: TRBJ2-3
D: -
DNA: TGTGCCAGCAATCGCCCGGGGCCAACAGATACGCAGTATTTT
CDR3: CASNRPGPTDTQYF

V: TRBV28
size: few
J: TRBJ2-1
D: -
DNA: TGTGCCAGCAGCCGTCAAAACAATGAGCAGTTCTTC
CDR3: CASSRQNNEQFF

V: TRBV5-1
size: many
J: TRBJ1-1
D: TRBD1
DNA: TGCGCCAGCAGCTCGCTCTCAGGGGGGAACACTGAAGCTTTCTTT
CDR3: CASSSLSGGNTEAFF

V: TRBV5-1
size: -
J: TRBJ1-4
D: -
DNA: TGCGCCAGCAGCTTGGACAGGGCGGCAGCCCATGAAAAACTGTTTTTT
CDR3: CASSLDRAAAHEKLFF

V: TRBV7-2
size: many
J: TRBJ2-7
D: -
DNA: TGTGCCAGCACCAGGAACTCCTACTCCTACGAGCAGTACTTC
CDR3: CASTRNSYSYEQYF

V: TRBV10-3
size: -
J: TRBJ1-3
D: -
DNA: TGTGCCATCAGTGACCCGACAGTTACGGGAAACACCATATATTTT
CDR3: CAISDPTVTGNTIYF

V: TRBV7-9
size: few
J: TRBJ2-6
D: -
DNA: TGTGCCAGCAGCTCCACCCCACAGGCCAGTGGGGCCAACGTCCTGACTTTC
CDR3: CASSSTPQASGANVLTF

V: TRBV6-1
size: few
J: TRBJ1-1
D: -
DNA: TGTGCCAGCAGGGTACATCGGGGAGCTGAAGCTTTCTTT
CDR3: CASRVHRGAEAFF

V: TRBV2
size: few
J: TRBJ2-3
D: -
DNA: TGTGCCAGCAGCCCTCAGGAGGGGCAGTATTTT
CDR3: CASSPQEGQYF

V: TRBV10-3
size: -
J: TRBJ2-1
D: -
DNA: TGTGCCATCAGTGTGCAGGGGAGCTACGAGCAGTTCTTC
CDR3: CAISVQGSYEQFF

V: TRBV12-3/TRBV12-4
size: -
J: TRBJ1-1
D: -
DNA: TGTGCCAGCAGTTTACAGGGGAGGTTAACTGAAGCTTTCTTT
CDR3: CASSLQGRLTEAFF

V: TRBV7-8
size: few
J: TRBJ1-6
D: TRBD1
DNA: TGTGCCAGCAGAACCGGGACAGGGGTTTTTTCACCCCTCCACTTT
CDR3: CASRTGTGVFSPLHF